This record covers a single T cell receptor (beta chain). Using immunoSEQ multiplex PCR, the repertoire was profiled, and TCRdb retains in-frame clones only, with some absent. The sample lists 35,000 to 50,000 clones, approximately 90% seen once, with approximately 14% in the top ten. These data belong to a study of PD-L1 blockade in urothelial cancer. Study summary: When patients started atezolizumab in the mid-2010s, it was given at 1,200 mg intravenously every 3 weeks. Most of the 29 patients were males with bladder-origin urothelial cancer. Blood was analyzed 3 weeks (second dose) and 6 weeks after treatment start.

Germline V gene data show CDR1 as SGHNT and CDR2 as YYREEE (reference sequence). V was clipped by 1 base and J by 5 bases, with 9 bases between them. This CDR3 is 13 amino acids long. Source: PBMCs, taken around atezolizumab (anti-PD-L1) treatment. The chain uses TRBV5-4 and TRBJ1-2; TRBD1 might be the D (5 bases). This sequence was found in a woman aged 55-70 years with urothelial cancer. The CDR3 here is CASSLTAGYGYTF. The DNA of the CDR3 is TGTGCCAGCAGCTTGACGGCAGGGTATGGCTACACCTTC. Full variable domain (rest looked up from reference TRBV5-4 and TRBJ1-2): ETGVTQSPTHLIKTRGQQVTLRCSSQSGHNTVSWYQQALGQGPQFIFQYYREEENGRGNFPPRFSGLQFPNYSSELNVNALELDDSALYLCASSLTAGYGYTFGSGTRLTVV.